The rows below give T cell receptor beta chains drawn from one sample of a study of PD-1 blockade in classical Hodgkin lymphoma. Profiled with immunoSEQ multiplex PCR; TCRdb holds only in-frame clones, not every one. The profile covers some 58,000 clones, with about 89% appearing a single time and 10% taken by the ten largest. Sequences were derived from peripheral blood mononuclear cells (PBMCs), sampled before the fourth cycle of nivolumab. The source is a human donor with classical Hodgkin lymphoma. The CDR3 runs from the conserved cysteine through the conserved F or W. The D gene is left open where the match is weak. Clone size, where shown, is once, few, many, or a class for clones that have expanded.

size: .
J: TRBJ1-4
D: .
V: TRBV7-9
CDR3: CASSLKEKLFF
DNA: TGTGCCAGCAGCTTAAAGGAAAAACTGTTTTTT

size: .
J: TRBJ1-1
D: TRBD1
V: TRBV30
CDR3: CAWSPTGGFSDEAFF
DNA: TGTGCCTGGAGTCCGACAGGGGGCTTTTCGGATGAAGCTTTCTTT

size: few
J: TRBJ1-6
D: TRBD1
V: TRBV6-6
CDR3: CASSRDRGESPLHF
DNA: TGTGCCAGCAGCCGCGACAGGGGGGAGTCACCCCTCCACTTT

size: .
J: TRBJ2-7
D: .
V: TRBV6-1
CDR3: CASGRVLENEQYF
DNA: TGTGCCTCGGGACGGGTGCTTGAGAACGAGCAGTACTTC

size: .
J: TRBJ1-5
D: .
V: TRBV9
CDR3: CASSGGVDDQPQHF
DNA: TGTGCCAGCTCTGGTGGGGTGGACGATCAGCCCCAGCATTTT

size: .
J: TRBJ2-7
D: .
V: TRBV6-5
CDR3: CASSLSDTYEQYF
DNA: TGTGCCAGCAGTCTGAGCGACACCTACGAGCAGTACTTC

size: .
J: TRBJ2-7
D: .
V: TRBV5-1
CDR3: CASSLEPGYEQYF
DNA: TGCGCCAGCAGCTTGGAACCTGGATACGAGCAGTACTTC

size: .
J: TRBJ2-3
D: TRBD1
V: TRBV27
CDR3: CASSLFQTGGGPDTQYF
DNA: TGTGCCAGCAGTTTATTCCAGACAGGGGGCGGACCAGATACGCAGTATTTT

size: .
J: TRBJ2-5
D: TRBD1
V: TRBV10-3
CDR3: CAIGLGTGGQETQYF
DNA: TGTGCCATCGGCCTCGGGACAGGGGGGCAAGAGACCCAGTACTTC

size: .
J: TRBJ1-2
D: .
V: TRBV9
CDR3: CASSPTPANYGYTF
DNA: TGTGCCAGCAGCCCAACTCCCGCTAACTATGGCTACACCTTC

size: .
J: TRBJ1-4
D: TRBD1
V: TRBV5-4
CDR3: CASSSRQGANEKLFF
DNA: TGTGCCAGCAGCTCCAGACAGGGAGCTAATGAAAAACTGTTTTTT

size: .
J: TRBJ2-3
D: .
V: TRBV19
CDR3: CASSLSTDTQYF
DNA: TGTGCCAGTAGTCTGAGCACAGATACGCAGTATTTT

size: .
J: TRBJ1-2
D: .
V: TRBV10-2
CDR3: CASSATSQYGYTF
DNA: TGCGCCAGCAGTGCCACGTCACAGTATGGCTACACCTTC

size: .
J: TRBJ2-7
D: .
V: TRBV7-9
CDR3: CASSLGESGEQYF
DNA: TGTGCCAGCAGCTTGGGGGAATCCGGCGAGCAGTACTTC

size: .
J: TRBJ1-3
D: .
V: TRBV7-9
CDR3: CASSLARGFSGNTIYF
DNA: TGTGCCAGCAGCTTAGCCCGGGGATTCTCTGGAAACACCATATATTTT

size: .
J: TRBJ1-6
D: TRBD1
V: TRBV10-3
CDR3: CATRSGQGSSYNSPLHF
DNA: TGTGCCACTAGATCGGGACAGGGCAGCTCCTATAATTCACCCCTCCACTTT

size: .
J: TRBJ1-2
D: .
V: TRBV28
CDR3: CASSLVDYGYTF
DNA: TGTGCCAGCAGCCTCGTTGACTATGGCTACACCTTC

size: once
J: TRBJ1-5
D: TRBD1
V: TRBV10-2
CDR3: CASSRTGKVGNQPQHF
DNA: TGCGCCAGCAGCCGGACAGGGAAGGTCGGCAATCAGCCCCAGCATTTT

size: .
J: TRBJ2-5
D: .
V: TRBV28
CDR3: CASSGHPSGARVTQYF
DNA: TGTGCCAGCAGCGGCCACCCTAGTGGTGCCCGAGTGACCCAGTACTTC

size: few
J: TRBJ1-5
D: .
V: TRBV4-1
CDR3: CASSQVRHQPQHF
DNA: TGCGCCAGCAGCCAAGTCAGACATCAGCCCCAGCATTTT

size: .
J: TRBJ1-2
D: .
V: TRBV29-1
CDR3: CSVSVRDYGYTF
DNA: TGCAGCGTTTCGGTCAGGGACTATGGCTACACCTTC

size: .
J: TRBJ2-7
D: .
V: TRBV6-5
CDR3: CASSPSPGEQYF
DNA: TGTGCCAGCAGCCCTTCGCCAGGCGAGCAGTACTTC

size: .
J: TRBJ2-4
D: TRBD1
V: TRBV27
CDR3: CASSSRDRLAKNIQYF
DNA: TGTGCCAGCAGTTCACGGGACAGACTAGCCAAAAACATTCAGTACTTC

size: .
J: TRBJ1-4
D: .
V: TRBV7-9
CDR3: CASSLSTQEKLFF
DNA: TGTGCCAGCAGCTTATCGACGCAAGAAAAACTGTTTTTT

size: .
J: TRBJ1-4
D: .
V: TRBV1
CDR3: CTSSQVGGEREKLFF
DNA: TGCACCAGCAGCCAAGTGGGGGGAGAAAGGGAAAAACTGTTTTTT

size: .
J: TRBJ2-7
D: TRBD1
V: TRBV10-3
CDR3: CAISESAGTGSSYEQYF
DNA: TGTGCCATCAGTGAGTCGGCCGGGACAGGGAGCTCCTACGAGCAGTACTTC

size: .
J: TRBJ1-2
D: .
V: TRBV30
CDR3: CAWSLGPTSYGYTF
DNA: TGTGCCTGGAGTCTGGGCCCTACGTCGTATGGCTACACCTTC

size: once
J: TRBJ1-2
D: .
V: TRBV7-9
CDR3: CASRYDTSETDNYGYTF
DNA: TGTGCCAGCAGATACGACACATCAGAGACGGATAACTATGGCTACACCTTC

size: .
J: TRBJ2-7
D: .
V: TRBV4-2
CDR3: CASSQDDSYEQYF
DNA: TGTGCCAGCAGCCAAGACGACTCATACGAGCAGTACTTC

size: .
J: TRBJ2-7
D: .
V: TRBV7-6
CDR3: CASGLVQPRLSGEQYF
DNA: TGTGCCAGCGGCCTAGTACAGCCTCGGCTTTCGGGGGAGCAGTACTTC

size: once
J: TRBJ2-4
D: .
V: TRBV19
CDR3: CASTAREDLAKNIQYF
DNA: TGTGCCAGTACCGCGCGGGAAGATCTAGCCAAAAACATTCAGTACTTC

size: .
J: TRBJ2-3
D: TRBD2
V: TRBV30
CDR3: CAWSRAGGGGNTQYF
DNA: TGTGCCTGGAGCCGCGCGGGGGGGGGCGGAAATACGCAGTATTTT

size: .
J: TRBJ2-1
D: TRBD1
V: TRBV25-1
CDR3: CASSVGTASYNEQFF
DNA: TGTGCCAGCAGTGTGGGGACAGCCTCCTACAATGAGCAGTTCTTC

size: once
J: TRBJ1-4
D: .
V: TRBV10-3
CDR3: CAIRAGEATNEKLFF
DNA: TGTGCCATCAGGGCGGGAGAGGCAACTAATGAAAAACTGTTTTTT

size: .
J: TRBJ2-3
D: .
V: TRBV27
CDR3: CASTDDPGPSTDTQYF
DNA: TGTGCCAGCACCGACGACCCGGGCCCTAGCACAGATACGCAGTATTTT

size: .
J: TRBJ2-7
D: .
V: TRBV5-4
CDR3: CASNLNTGEQYF
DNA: TGTGCCAGCAACTTGAACACCGGCGAGCAGTACTTC

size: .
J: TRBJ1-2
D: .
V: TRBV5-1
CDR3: CASSVEGVPTFYGYTF
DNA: TGCGCCAGCAGCGTTGAGGGGGTCCCTACCTTCTATGGCTACACCTTC

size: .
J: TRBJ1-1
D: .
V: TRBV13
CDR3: CASSLVGTANTEAFF
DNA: TGTGCCAGCAGCTTAGTGGGGACGGCTAACACTGAAGCTTTCTTT

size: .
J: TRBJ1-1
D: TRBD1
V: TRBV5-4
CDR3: CAILEHPGTALSNTEAFF
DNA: TGTGCCATCCTCGAACACCCCGGGACAGCCCTTTCTAACACTGAAGCTTTCTTT